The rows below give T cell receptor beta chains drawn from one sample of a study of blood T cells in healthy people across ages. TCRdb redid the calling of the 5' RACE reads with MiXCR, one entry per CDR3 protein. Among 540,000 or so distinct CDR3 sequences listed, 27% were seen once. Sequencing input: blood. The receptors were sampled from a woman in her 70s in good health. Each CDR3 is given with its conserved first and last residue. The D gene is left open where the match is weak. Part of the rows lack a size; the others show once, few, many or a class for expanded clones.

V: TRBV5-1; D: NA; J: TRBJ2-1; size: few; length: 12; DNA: TGCGCCAGCAGCGCCTCGCGGAGTGAGCAGTTCTTC; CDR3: CASSASRSEQFF
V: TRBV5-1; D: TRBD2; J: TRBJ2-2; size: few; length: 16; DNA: TGCGCCAGCAGCTTGGACCCGGGGGGGTACACCGGGGAGCTGTTTTTT; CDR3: CASSLDPGGYTGELFF
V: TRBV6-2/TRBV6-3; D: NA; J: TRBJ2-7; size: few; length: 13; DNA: TGTGCCAGCAGTTACTCGACAGTTTACGAGCAGTACTTC; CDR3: CASSYSTVYEQYF
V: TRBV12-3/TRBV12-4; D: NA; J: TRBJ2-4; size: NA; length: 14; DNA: TGTGCCAGCAGCAAGGTCGGGGTAAATAACCTTCAGTACTTC; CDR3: CASSKVGVNNLQYF
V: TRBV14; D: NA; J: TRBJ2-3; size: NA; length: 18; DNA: TGTGCCAGCAGCCAAGATGTCTTGGCGGTCTCTAGCACAGATACGCAGTATTTT; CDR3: CASSQDVLAVSSTDTQYF
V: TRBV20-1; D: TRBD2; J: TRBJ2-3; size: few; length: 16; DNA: TGCAGTGCTAGACCCGTCTTGGCGGGGGGTTCAGATACGCAGTATTTT; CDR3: CSARPVLAGGSDTQYF
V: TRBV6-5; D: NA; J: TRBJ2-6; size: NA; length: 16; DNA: TGTGCCAGCAGTAAAGTTTGGGGGGCTGGGGCCAACGTCCTGACTTTC; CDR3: CASSKVWGAGANVLTF
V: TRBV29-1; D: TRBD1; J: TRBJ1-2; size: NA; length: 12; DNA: TGCAGCGTTGCCTCAGGGGGCCCTGGCTACACCTTC; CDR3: CSVASGGPGYTF
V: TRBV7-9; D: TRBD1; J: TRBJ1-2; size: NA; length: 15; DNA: TGTGCCAGCAGTGTAGACAGGGGTACTAACTATGGCTACACCTTC; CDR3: CASSVDRGTNYGYTF
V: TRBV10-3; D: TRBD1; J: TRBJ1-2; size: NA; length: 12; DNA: TGTGCCGCCCGGACAGGGGACTATGGCTACACCTTC; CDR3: CAARTGDYGYTF
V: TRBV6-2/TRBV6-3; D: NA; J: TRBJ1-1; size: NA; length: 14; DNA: TGTGCCAGCAGTTACAAACTTTTTCACACTGAAGCTTTCTTT; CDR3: CASSYKLFHTEAFF
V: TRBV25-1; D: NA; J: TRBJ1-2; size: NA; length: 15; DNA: TGTGCCAGCAGTGGGGATCCCGGGGTGGACTATGGCTACACCTTC; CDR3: CASSGDPGVDYGYTF
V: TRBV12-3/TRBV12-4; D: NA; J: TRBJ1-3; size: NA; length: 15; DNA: TGTGCCAGCAGTCCCCAGGGGCTGGGTGGAAACACCATATATTTT; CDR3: CASSPQGLGGNTIYF
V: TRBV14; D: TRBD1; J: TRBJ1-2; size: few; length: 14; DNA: TGTGCCAGCAGCCCCAGGGGGCCTAACTATGGCTACACCTTC; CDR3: CASSPRGPNYGYTF
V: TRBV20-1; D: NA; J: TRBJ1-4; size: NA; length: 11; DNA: TGCAGTGTCAGAGATAATGAAAAACTGTTTTTT; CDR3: CSVRDNEKLFF
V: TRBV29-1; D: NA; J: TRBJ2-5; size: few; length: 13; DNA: TGCAGCGTTGAAGTCCCCAGGGGTGAGACCCAGTACTTC; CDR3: CSVEVPRGETQYF
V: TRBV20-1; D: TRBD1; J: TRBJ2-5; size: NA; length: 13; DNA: TGCAGTGCTATACAGGGGGCGATGGAGACCCAGTACTTC; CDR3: CSAIQGAMETQYF